The sequence of this T cell receptor (beta chain) was determined in a study of T-cell memory formation after mild COVID-19. CDR1 is SGHNT, CDR2 YYREEE, per germline (reference sequence). Trimming cost V 4 bases and J 6 bases; bases outside gene matches: 11. This CDR3 has 16 amino acids. From the 5' RACE reads, TCRdb called clonotypes with MiXCR, one entry per CDR3 protein. Of approximately 30,000 distinct CDR3 sequences listed, around 7.7% were seen once; the top ten hold just under 30%. This clonotype was observed a handful of times. Sequenced sample: PBMCs or a T cell subset sorted from them (not recorded which). This TCR came from a man between 18 and 35 years old who had mild COVID-19 (a few samples of this study predate the infection). Cell type and time point are not known. The chain has TRBV5-4 and TRBJ2-1, with 9 bases that match TRBD2. This CDR3 is CASSLGAGLAGNEQFF. CDR3 sequence (DNA): TGTGCCAGCAGCCTGGGGGCGGGACTAGCAGGCAATGAGCAGTTCTTC.